These 31 T cell receptor beta chains share one sample of origin, sequenced in a study of lymphopenia after photon versus proton radiotherapy. Measured with immunoSEQ multiplex PCR; TCRdb has only the in-frame clones, and not every one. The sample shows about 50,000 clones, 92% of them seen only once. The sample consisted of peripheral blood, taken from a patient treated with photon-based radiotherapy. Receptors were obtained from a woman in her forties with cholangiocarcinoma.

The CDR3 coding sequence is TGTGCCAGCAGTTCGCCCAGGGTGGTTAGCAATCAGCCCCAGCATTTT. It encodes CASSSPRVVSNQPQHF. The chain uses TRBV28 and TRBJ1-5; possible D gene TRBD1, 5 bases. The CDR3 consists of 16 residues. Germline CDR1 is MDHEN and CDR2 is SYDVKM. The V gene lost 4 bases and the J gene lost 0 bases, with 13 bases spanning the gap.

This sequence joins TRBV7-3 and TRBJ2-3; 7 bases agree with TRBD1. CDR1 is SGHTA, CDR2 FQGTGA, per germline. The junction had 1 base not matched to a gene; V was cut back by 1 base and J by 0 bases. There are 15 residues in the CDR3. The CDR3 DNA is TGTGCCAGCAGCTTAAAGGGACAGAGCACAGATACGCAGTATTTT. Translated: CASSLKGQSTDTQYF.

The chain has TRBV4-1 and TRBJ1-3, with D tentatively TRBD1 (6 bases). Germline V gene data show CDR1 as MGHRA and CDR2 as YSYEKL. The CDR3 has 18 residues. The germline V and J ends were trimmed by 1 base and 0 bases, with 16 bases remaining between them. CDR3 nucleotides: TGCGCCAGCAGCCAAGCACTTGTAGGGGGGAACTCTGGAAACACCATATATTTT. Protein: CASSQALVGGNSGNTIYF.

The chain combines TRBV6-1 with TRBJ2-7; D may be TRBD1 (6 bases). The V and J ends lost 9 bases and 2 bases respectively, with 11 bases between them. Germline CDR1 and CDR2: MNHNS and SASEGT. The CDR3 consists of 12 residues. The CDR3 sequence is CASWDMPYEQYF. CDR3 coding DNA: TGTGCCAGTTGGGACATGCCCTACGAGCAGTACTTC.

The rearrangement joins TRBV7-3 to TRBJ2-7; D is possibly TRBD1 (5 bases). V shed 3 bases and J shed 2 bases, with 8 bases lying between them. CDR3 length: 13 amino acids. Germline-derived CDR1 and CDR2 are SGHTA and FQGTGA. The CDR3 here is CASSFQGTYEQYF. The CDR3 DNA is TGTGCCAGCAGCTTTCAGGGAACCTACGAGCAGTACTTC.

This clone was counted a single time. This rearrangement joins TRBV29-1 to TRBJ2-3; D possibly corresponds to TRBD1 (6 bases). V was pared by 8 bases and J by 8 bases, with 20 bases between. Germline V gene sequence: CDR1 SQVTM, CDR2 ANQGSEA. The CDR3 is made up of 13 amino acids. CDR3 loop: CSQGGREGGTQYF. The CDR3 bases are TGCAGCCAAGGGGGTAGAGAAGGAGGTACGCAGTATTTT.

The CDR3 spells CASSLSPQDEQYF. The CDR3 DNA follows: TGTGCCAGCAGTTTATCCCCCCAGGACGAGCAGTACTTC. The chain carries TRBV27 and TRBJ2-7, with D unclear. Germline V gene sequence: CDR1 MNHEY, CDR2 SMNVEV (reference sequence). Deletions cut 0 bases from V and 5 bases from J, with 8 bases between. CDR3 length equals 13 residues.

The chain uses TRBV5-1 and TRBJ1-2; maybe TRBD1 (5 bases). Looked up from germline, CDR1 is SGHRS and CDR2 is YFSETQ. This CDR3 region has 15 residues. V gave up 2 bases and J gave up 6 bases, with 17 bases separating them. The CDR3 loop reads CASSFFRPGRDGYTF. Written as DNA, the CDR3 is TGCGCCAGCAGCTTTTTCCGACCGGGGCGGGATGGCTACACCTTC.

This chain links TRBV5-4 with TRBJ1-2, with D unclear. The CDR3 contains 14 residues. Germline V gene sequence: CDR1 SGHNT, CDR2 YYREEE (reference sequence). Trimming removed 3 bases at V and 2 bases at J, with 11 bases between. CDR3 DNA: TGTGCCAGCAGCTCTACGGCGGAGAACTATGGCTACACCTTC. Translating gives CASSSTAENYGYTF.

In DNA, the CDR3 is TGTGCCAGCAGCTCGGGACTAGCGGGGGGTCAAGAGACCCAGTACTTC. Its translation: CASSSGLAGGQETQYF. The chain carries TRBV5-6 and TRBJ2-5, with TRBD2 matching over 15 bases. The germline V gene encodes CDR1 SGHDT and CDR2 YYEEEE. With V trimmed by 3 bases and J by 2 bases, 2 bases remained unmatched. CDR3 length equals 16 residues.

This clone was seen only once. This chain connects TRBV19 to TRBJ2-2, with a possible D match to TRBD2 (5 bases). The CDR3 extends over 14 amino acids. Trimming shortened V by 7 bases and J by 0 bases, and 9 bases separated the two germline ends. CDR1 and CDR2 (germline): LNHDA, SQIVND (reference sequence). The CDR3 DNA reads as TGTGCCAGTAAGCGCGGGCCGAACACCGGGGAGCTGTTTTTT. Protein sequence: CASKRGPNTGELFF.

The chain recombines TRBV4-2 with TRBJ2-6; D may correspond to TRBD1 or TRBD2 (5 bases each). Germline-derived CDR1 and CDR2 are LGHNA and YNFKEQ. This CDR3 has 18 amino acids. V dropped 3 bases and J dropped 0 bases, with 15 bases sitting between them. CDR3 protein: CASSHFGRESSGANVLTF. The CDR3 DNA is TGTGCCAGCAGCCATTTCGGCAGGGAGAGCTCTGGGGCCAACGTCCTGACTTTC.

The CDR3 DNA follows: TGTGCCAGCAGCCCCCACTACGAGCAGTACTTC. The encoded protein is CASSPHYEQYF. This chain uses TRBV7-2 with TRBJ2-7; D not certain. Deletions cut 5 bases from V and 3 bases from J, with 5 bases between. The germline V gene encodes CDR1 SGHTA and CDR2 FQGNSA. The CDR3 extends over 11 amino acids.

This rearrangement joins TRBV11-2 to TRBJ2-1; D is undetermined. The CDR3 loop spans 13 amino acids. Germline V lookup: CDR1 SGHAT, CDR2 FQNNGV. Trimming cost V 2 bases and J 15 bases, with 17 bases left between them. DNA of the CDR3: TGTGCCAGCAGCTTATCCCCCTACAAAGGTGGGTTCTTC. Protein sequence: CASSLSPYKGGFF.

V usage is TRBV14 and J usage is TRBJ2-1; TRBD1 might be the D (5 bases). Trimming removed 4 bases at V and 0 bases at J, with 7 bases between. This CDR3 is built from 14 residues. Germline values: CDR1 SGHDN, CDR2 FVKESK. CDR3 sequence reads: CASSRGLSYNEQFF. The CDR3 bases are TGTGCCAGCAGCCGGGGCCTCTCCTACAATGAGCAGTTCTTC.

V gene TRBV4-3 combines with J gene TRBJ2-7; 9 nucleotides match TRBD2. From germline, CDR1 is LGHNA and CDR2 YSLEER. V shed 1 base and J 3 bases; nucleotides not matched to a gene: 13. The CDR3 totals 18 residues. CDR3 nucleotide sequence: TGCGCCAGCAGCCAAGGATATTCGGCCGGGACTAGCAGCTACGAGCAGTACTTC. This encodes CASSQGYSAGTSSYEQYF.

The V gene is TRBV5-4, the J gene TRBJ1-1; tentative D call: TRBD1 (6 bases). CDR1 and CDR2 from the germline V gene are SGHNT and YYREEE (reference sequence). Trimming left V 6 bases short and J 1 base short, with 22 bases between. CDR3 size: 17 residues. In DNA form, the CDR3 reads TGTGCCAGCACCCTCGAGCTAACCAGGGGAGGGAACACTGAAGCTTTCTTT. Its protein product is CASTLELTRGGNTEAFF.

The V gene is TRBV28, the J gene TRBJ1-1; 7 positions agree with TRBD1. Germline values: CDR1 MDHEN, CDR2 SYDVKM. Trimming cost V 3 bases and J 0 bases; bases outside gene matches: 7. The CDR3 runs to 16 residues. Written as DNA, the CDR3 is TGTGCCAGCAGTTTGCAGGGGGTGTTTATGAACACTGAAGCTTTCTTT. This encodes CASSLQGVFMNTEAFF. The complete variable domain, with remaining parts taken from reference TRBV28 and TRBJ1-1, reads DVKVTQSSRYLVKRTGEKVFLECVQDMDHENMFWYRQDPGLGLRLIYFSYDVKMKEKGDIPEGYSVSREKKERFSLILESASTNQTSMYLCASSLQGVFMNTEAFFGQGTRLTVV.

Comments on this clone: In this CDR3 the conserved last residue, phenylalanine or tryptophan, is missing, so a read error is likely. The chain has TRBV27 and TRBJ2-3; D possibly corresponds to TRBD2 (6 bases). Germline V lookup: CDR1 MNHEY, CDR2 SMNVEV (reference sequence). The CDR3 is 13 residues long. Trimming removed 7 bases from V and 2 bases from J, with 10 bases in between. The CDR3 DNA follows: TGTGCCAGCAAGGGACTGAACACAGATACGCAGTATCTT. Encoded protein: CASKGLNTDTQYL.

The CDR3 sequence is CASRGLSYYEQYF. The CDR3 DNA sequence: TGCGCCAGCAGAGGACTGTCCTACTACGAGCAGTACTTC. This sequence joins TRBV10-2 and TRBJ2-7; D may be TRBD2 (5 bases). V lost 6 bases, J lost 3 bases, and 12 bases lay in between. This CDR3 contains 13 residues. Germline loops: CDR1 WSHSY, CDR2 SAAADI.

The V call is TRBV4-1, the J call TRBJ2-2; unclear D gene. This CDR3 has 15 residues. The germline V and J ends were trimmed by 5 bases and 0 bases, with 10 bases remaining between them. Looked up from germline, CDR1 is MGHRA and CDR2 is YSYEKL. The CDR3 coding sequence is TGCGCCAGCAGCGTCGGGCAGCCGAACACCGGGGAGCTGTTTTTT. Its translation: CASSVGQPNTGELFF.

As regards this clone: This specimen includes other DNA sequences encoding the same CDR3. The chain carries TRBV10-2 and TRBJ1-5; tentative D call: TRBD1 (6 bases). The CDR3 spans 16 residues. Germline V gene lookup returns CDR1 WSHSY and CDR2 SAAADI. V lost 0 bases to trimming and J lost 7 bases, with 16 bases between them. CDR3 loop: CASSESGGGAGQPQHF. CDR3 DNA sequence: TGCGCCAGCAGTGAGTCAGGGGGGGGCGCAGGGCAGCCCCAGCATTTT.

The rearrangement uses TRBV4-3 and TRBJ2-7, with no clear D. V gave up 0 bases and J gave up 0 bases, with 6 bases separating them. The germline CDR1 and CDR2 sequences are LGHNA and YSLEER. This CDR3 comprises 14 residues. The CDR3 reads CASSQDRFSYEQYF. The CDR3 nucleotides read TGCGCCAGCAGCCAAGACAGGTTCTCCTACGAGCAGTACTTC.

Concerning this clone: The junction departs from the called germline gene at one end, perhaps through a read error. The chain combines TRBV7-7 with TRBJ2-1, with D perhaps TRBD1 (6 bases). In germline, CDR1 is SSHAT, CDR2 FNYEAQ (reference sequence). This CDR3 region has 16 residues. In DNA, the CDR3 is TGTGCTAGCAGCCTGAGTAATTGGACAGAGTACAATGAGCAGTTCTTC. Its protein is CASSLSNWTEYNEQFF.

The chain uses TRBV4-1 and TRBJ1-2; D not resolved. The CDR3 contains 17 residues. From germline, CDR1 is MGHRA and CDR2 YSYEKL. Trimming pared 3 bases from V and 8 bases from J, leaving 25 bases between. The CDR3 protein is CASSQAFGIPPMRGYTF. The CDR3 DNA is TGCGCCAGCAGCCAGGCTTTCGGGATCCCTCCGATGCGGGGCTACACCTTC.

This chain uses TRBV6-1 with TRBJ2-3; TRBD1 is a possible D gene (6 bases). CDR3 size: 15 residues. Per germline, CDR1 MNHNS and CDR2 SASEGT. With 7 bases removed from V and 2 bases from J, the gap between germline ends came to 16 bases. CDR3 sequence: CASILTGRLTDTQYF. CDR3 nucleotide sequence: TGTGCCAGCATATTAACAGGGAGACTCACAGATACGCAGTATTTT.

The CDR3 reads CAWSVKGITIYF. CDR3 coding DNA: TGTGCCTGGAGTGTAAAAGGGATAACCATATATTTT. The chain carries TRBV30 and TRBJ1-3, with D hard to call. Looked up from germline, CDR1 is GTSNPN and CDR2 is SVGIG (reference sequence). The CDR3 covers 12 residues. The ends were cut back, 0 bases at V and 10 bases at J, with 10 bases in the middle.

This rearrangement joins TRBV7-6 to TRBJ2-2; 7 nucleotides line up with TRBD1. The CDR3 loop spans 16 amino acids. V gave up 5 bases and J gave up 3 bases; unmatched junction bases: 9. Germline V gene sequence: CDR1 SGHVS, CDR2 FNYEAQ. The CDR3 protein is CASSLKGQAYTGELFF. CDR3 nucleotide sequence: TGTGCCAGCAGCCTCAAAGGACAGGCCTACACCGGGGAGCTGTTTTTT.

The CDR3 is CASSPPGGDPYGYTF. The CDR3 nucleotides are TGTGCCAGCTCACCCCCGGGAGGGGACCCCTATGGCTACACCTTC. The rearrangement joins TRBV18 to TRBJ1-2; weak D call: TRBD1 (5 bases). Germline CDR1 is KGHSH and CDR2 is LQKENI. The V end lost 3 bases, the J end lost 4 bases, and 15 bases lay between the germline ends. The CDR3 spans 15 residues.

The table lists this clone with a count of one. The chain carries TRBV29-1 and TRBJ2-5, with D unresolved. Germline CDR1 and CDR2: SQVTM and ANQGSEA. The CDR3 is made up of 12 amino acids. Trimming cost V 3 bases and J 6 bases, with 11 bases left between them. The CDR3 region has the DNA TGCAGCGTTGACAAAGGCGCGCAGACCCAGTACTTC. This codes for CSVDKGAQTQYF. Variable domain in full (rest from reference TRBV29-1 and TRBJ2-5): SAVISQKPSRDICQRGTSLTIQCQVDSQVTMMFWYRQQPGQSLTLIATANQGSEATYESGFVIDKFPISRPNLTFSTLTVSNMSPEDSSIYLCSVDKGAQTQYFGPGTRLLVL.

J is TRBJ2-2 and V is TRBV30; possibly TRBD1 or TRBD2 for D (6 bases each). The V and J ends lost 3 bases and 2 bases respectively, with 13 bases between them. Germline lookup yields CDR1 GTSNPN and CDR2 SVGIG (reference sequence). The CDR3 loop spans 15 amino acids. The CDR3 DNA follows: TGTGCCTGGAGAAAAAAGGGGGGTAACACCGGGGAGCTGTTTTTT. It codes for CAWRKKGGNTGELFF.